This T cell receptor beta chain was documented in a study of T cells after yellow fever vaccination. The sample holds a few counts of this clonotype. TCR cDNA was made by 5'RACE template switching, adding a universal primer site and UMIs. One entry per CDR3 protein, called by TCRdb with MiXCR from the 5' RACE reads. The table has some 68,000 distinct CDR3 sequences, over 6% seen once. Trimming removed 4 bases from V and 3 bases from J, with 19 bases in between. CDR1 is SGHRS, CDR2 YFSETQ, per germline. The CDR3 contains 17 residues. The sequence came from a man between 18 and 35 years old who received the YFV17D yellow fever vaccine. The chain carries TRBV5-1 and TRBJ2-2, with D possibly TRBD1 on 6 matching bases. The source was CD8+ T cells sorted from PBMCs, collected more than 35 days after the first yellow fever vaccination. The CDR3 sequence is CASSNDPGVSDTGELFF. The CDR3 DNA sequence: TGCGCCAGCAGCAACGATCCAGGGGTGTCGGACACCGGGGAGCTGTTTTTT.